The T cell receptor (beta chain) described here comes from a study of T cell responses to AZD1222 COVID-19 vaccine. With respect to this clone: The antigen is unknown.

This CDR3 has 14 amino acids. CDR1 GTSNPN and CDR2 SVGIG come from the germline V gene (reference sequence). V shed 3 bases, J shed 2 bases, and the junction held 4 bases outside the gene matches. Sequencing was performed with immunoSEQ multiplex PCR; in TCRdb, only in-frame clones are kept and a portion is missing. The sample has 95,000 to 120,000 clones; about 86% are singletons. Study-wide results and caveats: Most donors were white British, females outnumbered males, and clonal diversity was possibly underestimated. Only five or six individuals given AZD1222 were seropositive at baseline.

The V and J genes are TRBV30 and TRBJ1-2, with 9 bases identical to TRBD1. The sequence came from an adult in good health. The starting material was peripheral blood, obtained on day 0 of AZD1222 vaccination. The CDR3 sequence: CAWRPDRGNYGYTF. The DNA of the CDR3 is TGTGCCTGGAGGCCCGACAGGGGGAACTATGGCTACACCTTC.